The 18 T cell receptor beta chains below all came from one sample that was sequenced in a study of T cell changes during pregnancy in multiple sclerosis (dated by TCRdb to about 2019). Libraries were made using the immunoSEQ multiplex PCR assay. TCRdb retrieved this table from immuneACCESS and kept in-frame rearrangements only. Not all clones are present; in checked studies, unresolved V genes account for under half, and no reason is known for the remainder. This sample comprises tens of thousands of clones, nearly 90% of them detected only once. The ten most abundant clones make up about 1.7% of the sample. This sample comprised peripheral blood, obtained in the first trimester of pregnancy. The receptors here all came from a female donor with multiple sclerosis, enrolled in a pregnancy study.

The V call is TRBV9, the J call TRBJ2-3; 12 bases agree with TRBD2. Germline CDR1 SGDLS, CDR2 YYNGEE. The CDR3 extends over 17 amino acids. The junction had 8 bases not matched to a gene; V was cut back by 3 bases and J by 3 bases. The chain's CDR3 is CASSGGLAGTLTDTQYF. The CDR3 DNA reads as TGTGCCAGCAGCGGTGGACTAGCGGGGACTTTGACAGATACGCAGTATTTT. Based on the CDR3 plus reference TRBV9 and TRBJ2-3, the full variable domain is DSGVTQTPKHLITATGQRVTLRCSPRSGDLSVYWYQQSLDQGLQFLIQYYNGEERAKGNILERFSAQQFPDLHSELNLSSLELGDSALYFCASSGGLAGTLTDTQYFGPGTRLTVL.

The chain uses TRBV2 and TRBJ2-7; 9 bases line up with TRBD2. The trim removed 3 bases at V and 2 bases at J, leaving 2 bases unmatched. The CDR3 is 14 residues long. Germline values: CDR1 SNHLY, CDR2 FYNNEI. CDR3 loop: CASSDSGSPYEQYF. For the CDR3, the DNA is TGTGCCAGCAGTGATAGCGGGAGCCCCTACGAGCAGTACTTC.

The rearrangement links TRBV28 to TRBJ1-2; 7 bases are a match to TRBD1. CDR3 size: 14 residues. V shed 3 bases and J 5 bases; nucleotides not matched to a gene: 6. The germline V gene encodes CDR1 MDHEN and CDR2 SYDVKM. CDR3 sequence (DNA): TGTGCCAGCAGTTTCGAGGGGGCGGATTATGGCTACACCTTC. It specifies CASSFEGADYGYTF.

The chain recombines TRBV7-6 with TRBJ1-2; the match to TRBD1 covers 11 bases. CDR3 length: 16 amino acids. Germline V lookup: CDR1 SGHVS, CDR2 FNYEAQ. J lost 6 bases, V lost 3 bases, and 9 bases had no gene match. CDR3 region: CASSFHGQGANDGYTF. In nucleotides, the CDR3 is TGTGCCAGCAGCTTCCACGGACAGGGGGCGAATGATGGCTACACCTTC.

CDR3 loop: CAMRTSGVTGELFF. In nucleotides, the CDR3 is TGTGCCATGCGGACTAGCGGAGTCACCGGGGAGCTGTTTTTT. The chain links TRBV10-3 to TRBJ2-2, with TRBD2 identical over 10 bases. With 9 bases clipped from V and 4 bases from J, the junction kept 5 bases outside the gene matches. Per germline, CDR1 ENHRY and CDR2 SYGVKD. The CDR3 totals 14 residues.

The DNA of the CDR3 is TGTGCCAGCAGCAAAAACAGGGGTATAGGAGACGAGCAGTACTTC. This sequence encodes CASSKNRGIGDEQYF. The chain recombines TRBV6-1 with TRBJ2-7; 7 bases are shared with TRBD1. The trim removed 6 bases at V and 5 bases at J, leaving 13 bases unmatched. This CDR3 is built from 15 residues. Germline V CDR1 and CDR2: MNHNS, SASEGT.

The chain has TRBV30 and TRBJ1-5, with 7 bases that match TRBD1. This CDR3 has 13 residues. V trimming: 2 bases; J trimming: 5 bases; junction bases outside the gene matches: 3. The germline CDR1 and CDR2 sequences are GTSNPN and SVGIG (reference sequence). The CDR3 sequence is CAWSIRGHQPQHF. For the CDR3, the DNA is TGTGCCTGGAGTATTAGGGGGCATCAGCCCCAGCATTTT. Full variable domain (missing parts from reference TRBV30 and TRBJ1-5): SQTIHQWPATLVQPVGSPLSLECTVEGTSNPNLYWYRQAAGRGLQLLFYSVGIGQISSEVPQNLSASRPQDRQFILSSKKLLLSDSGFYLCAWSIRGHQPQHFGDGTRLSIL.

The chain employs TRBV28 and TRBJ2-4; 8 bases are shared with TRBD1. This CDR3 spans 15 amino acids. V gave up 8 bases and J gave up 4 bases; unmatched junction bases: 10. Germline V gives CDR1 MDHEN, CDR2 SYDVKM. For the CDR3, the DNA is TGTGCCAGCGCCGGGACAGGCTCAGGAAAAAACATTCAGTACTTC. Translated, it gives CASAGTGSGKNIQYF.

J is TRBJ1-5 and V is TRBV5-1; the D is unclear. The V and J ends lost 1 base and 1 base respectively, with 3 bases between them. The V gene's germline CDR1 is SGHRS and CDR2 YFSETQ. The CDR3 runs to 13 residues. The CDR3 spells CASSLLSNQPQHF. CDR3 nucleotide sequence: TGCGCCAGCAGCTTGCTAAGCAATCAGCCCCAGCATTTT.

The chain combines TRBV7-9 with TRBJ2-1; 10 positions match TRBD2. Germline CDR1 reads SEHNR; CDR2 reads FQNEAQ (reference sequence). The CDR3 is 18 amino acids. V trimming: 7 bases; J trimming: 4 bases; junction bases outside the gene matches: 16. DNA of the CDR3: TGTGCCAGCACCAACCCTCGAAGGCCTAGCGGGAGTTACAATGAGCAGTTCTTC. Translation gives CASTNPRRPSGSYNEQFF.

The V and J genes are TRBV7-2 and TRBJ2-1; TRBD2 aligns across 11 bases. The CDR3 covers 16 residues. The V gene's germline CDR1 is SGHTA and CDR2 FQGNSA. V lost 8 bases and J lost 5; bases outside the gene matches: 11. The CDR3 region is CASAMIAGGSNNEQFF. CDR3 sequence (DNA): TGTGCCAGCGCCATGATAGCGGGAGGGTCCAACAATGAGCAGTTCTTC.

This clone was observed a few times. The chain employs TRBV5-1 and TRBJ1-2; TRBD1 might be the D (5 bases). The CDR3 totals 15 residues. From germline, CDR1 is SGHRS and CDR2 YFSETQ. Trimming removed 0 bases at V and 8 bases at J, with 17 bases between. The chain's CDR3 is CASSLDGQGRGGYTF. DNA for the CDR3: TGCGCCAGCAGCTTGGATGGTCAGGGAAGAGGCGGCTACACCTTC.

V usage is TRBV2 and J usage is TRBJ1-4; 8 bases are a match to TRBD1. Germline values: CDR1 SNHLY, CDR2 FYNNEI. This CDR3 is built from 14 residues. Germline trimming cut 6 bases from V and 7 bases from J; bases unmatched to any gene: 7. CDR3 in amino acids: CASRGTGVREKLFF. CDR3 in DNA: TGTGCCAGCAGGGGGACAGGCGTCCGTGAAAAACTGTTTTTT.

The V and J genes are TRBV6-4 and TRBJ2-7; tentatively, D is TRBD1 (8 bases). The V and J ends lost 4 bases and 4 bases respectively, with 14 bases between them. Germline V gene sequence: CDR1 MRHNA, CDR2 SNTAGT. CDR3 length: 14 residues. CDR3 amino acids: CASSANRGGYEQYF. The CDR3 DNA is TGTGCCAGCAGTGCCAACAGGGGGGGGTACGAGCAGTACTTC.

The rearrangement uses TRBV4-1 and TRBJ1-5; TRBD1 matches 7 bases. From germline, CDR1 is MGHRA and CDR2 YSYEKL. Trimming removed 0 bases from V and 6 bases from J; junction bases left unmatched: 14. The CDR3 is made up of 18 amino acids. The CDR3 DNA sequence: TGCGCCAGCAGCCAAGATTTGAGACAGGGAGATTGGGGTCAGCCCCAGCATTTT. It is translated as CASSQDLRQGDWGQPQHF.

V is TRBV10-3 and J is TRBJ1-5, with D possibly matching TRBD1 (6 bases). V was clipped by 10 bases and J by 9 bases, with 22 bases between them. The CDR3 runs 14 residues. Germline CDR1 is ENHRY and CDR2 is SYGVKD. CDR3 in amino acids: CATTIEQGRMPQHF. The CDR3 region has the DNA TGTGCCACAACCATCGAACAGGGTAGAATGCCCCAGCATTTT.

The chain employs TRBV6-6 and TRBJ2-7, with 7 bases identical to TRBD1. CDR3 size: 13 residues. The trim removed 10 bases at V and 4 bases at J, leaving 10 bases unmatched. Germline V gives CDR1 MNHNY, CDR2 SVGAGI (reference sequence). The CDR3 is CATAGGQSYEQYF. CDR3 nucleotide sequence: TGTGCCACCGCAGGGGGACAGAGTTACGAGCAGTACTTC.

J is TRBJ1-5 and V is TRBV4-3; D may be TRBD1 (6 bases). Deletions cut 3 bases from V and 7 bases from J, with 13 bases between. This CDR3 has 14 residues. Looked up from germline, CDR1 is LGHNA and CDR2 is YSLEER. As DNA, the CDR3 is TGCGCCAGCAGCCAGGACAGTAGTCAGCAGCCCCAGCATTTT. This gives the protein CASSQDSSQQPQHF.